This TCR beta chain was recovered during a study of T cell responses to AZD1222 COVID-19 vaccine. Second doses at about 4 or about 12 weeks were pooled. The study's findings and limits: Seropositive at baseline were only a handful of AZD1222 recipients.

Germline-derived CDR1 and CDR2 are SGHRS and YFSETQ. The CDR3 sequence is 13 residues long. The ends were cut back, 2 bases at V and 1 base at J, with 6 bases in the middle. As for this clone: The target antigen is unknown. This sample includes further DNA sequences coding for the same CDR3.

The repertoire was sequenced with immunoSEQ multiplex PCR; TCRdb's copy has only in-frame clones and lacks some. Of approximately 200,000 clones in the sample, roughly 92% were seen once. The V and J genes are TRBV5-1 and TRBJ1-1; D not certain. The specimen was peripheral blood, collected 28 days after the second AZD1222 dose. The TCR was taken from an adult who received the AZD1222 COVID-19 vaccine. The CDR3 nucleotides read TGCGCCAGCAGCTTTGACACGAACACTGAAGCTTTCTTT. Translating it yields CASSFDTNTEAFF.